This is a list of T cell receptor beta chains from one sample in a study of cytomegalovirus exposure and HLA in healthy donors. This table comes from immunoSEQ multiplex PCR, and its TCRdb copy is limited to in-frame clones, with some not included. The sample lists 300,000 to 400,000 clones; over 75% were seen once. Sequenced input: PBMCs. The receptors shown here come from a man aged 25-45 years in good health and CMV-seronegative. Both conserved end residues are part of each CDR3. D genes are given only for firm matches. A row's size may be missing; if present it is once, few, many or a size class.

TRBJ2-5 . TRBV6-5 . TGTGCCAGCAGTTCGGCGGGACAGACCCAGTACTTC CASSSAGQTQYF
TRBJ1-1 . TRBV27 . TGTGCCAGCACCTCTCCACAGAACACTGAAGCTTTCTTT CASTSPQNTEAFF
TRBJ1-1 . TRBV11-2 . TGTGCCAGCAGCTTCACAGGGCCGAACACTGAAGCTTTCTTT CASSFTGPNTEAFF
TRBJ1-3 . TRBV5-4 . TGTGCCAGCAGCTCCCAGGGAAGCTCTGGAAACACCATATATTTT CASSSQGSSGNTIYF
TRBJ1-3 . TRBV6-6 TRBD1 TGTGCCAGCGGACAGGCAGGAAACACCATATATTTT CASGQAGNTIYF
TRBJ1-3 . TRBV5-5 TRBD1 TGTGCCAGCAGCTTGTACTGGACAGGGGCTTCTGGAAACACCATATATTTT CASSLYWTGASGNTIYF
TRBJ1-1 . TRBV5-1 . TGCGCCAGCAGCTTGGAAGGGGGAAACACTGAAGCTTTCTTT CASSLEGGNTEAFF
TRBJ1-6 . TRBV7-2 . TGTGCCAGCAGCTTAGCCACGCCGGGGTCACCCCTCCACTTT CASSLATPGSPLHF
TRBJ2-2 . TRBV2 . TGTGCCAGCAGATTAGTGGCCGGGGAGCTGTTTTTT CASRLVAGELFF
TRBJ2-7 once TRBV7-6 TRBD1 TGTGCCAGCAGCCCCGGGACAGGGGGCGAGCAGTACTTC CASSPGTGGEQYF
TRBJ1-5 . TRBV5-1 . TGCGCCAGCAGCTTGGGGGGAGAGAGGAATCAGCCCCAGCATTTT CASSLGGERNQPQHF
TRBJ1-5 . TRBV18 . TGTGCCAGCTCACCAGGGAGGAGCATTTATAGGAGCAATCAGCCCCAGCATTTT CASSPGRSIYRSNQPQHF
TRBJ1-1 . TRBV4-1 TRBD1 TGCGCCAGCAGCCAAGCCGGACAGGGTGGAGGCACTGAAGCTTTCTTT CASSQAGQGGGTEAFF
TRBJ2-2 . TRBV6-1 . TGTGCCAGCGATCGGGACACGAACACCGGGGAGCTGTTTTTT CASDRDTNTGELFF
TRBJ2-5 . TRBV7-9 TRBD1 TGTGCCAGCAGCCCCGTGGGACAGCGCCAAGAGACCCAGTACTTC CASSPVGQRQETQYF
TRBJ2-3 once TRBV11-3 . TGTGCCAGCAGCCACGGTGGGTCCCGAACGGGGGATACGCAGTATTTT CASSHGGSRTGDTQYF
TRBJ1-1 . TRBV19 TRBD1 TGTGCCACTCGACAGGGTGGAACTGAAGCTTTCTTT CATRQGGTEAFF
TRBJ2-1 . TRBV6-6 TRBD2 TGTGCCAGCAGACAGACTAGCGGGGTGTACAATGAGCAGTTCTTC CASRQTSGVYNEQFF
TRBJ2-1 . TRBV19 . TGTGCCAGCACCTTCTCGGGCTCCTACAATGAGCAGTTCTTC CASTFSGSYNEQFF
TRBJ1-1 . TRBV2 . TGTGCCAGCAGGTCCCGTCTGAGTGGGAACACTGAAGCTTTCTTT CASRSRLSGNTEAFF
TRBJ1-5 . TRBV5-5 . TGTGCCAGCAGCCCGGGGGGGAACAGCAATCAGCCCCAGCATTTT CASSPGGNSNQPQHF
TRBJ2-5 . TRBV5-1 TRBD2 TGCGCCAGCAGCTTAAATAGCGGGGTGACACAAGAGACCCAGTACTTC CASSLNSGVTQETQYF
TRBJ1-2 . TRBV6-1 . TGTGCCAGCAGTGAAGCGCTGATGGGGGCGTTTGGCTACACCTTC CASSEALMGAFGYTF
TRBJ1-5 . TRBV6-5 TRBD1 TGTGCCAGCAGTTCGCAGGGGGCGGATAGCAATCAGCCCCAGCATTTT CASSSQGADSNQPQHF
TRBJ2-3 once TRBV9 . TGTGCCAGCAGCGATTCAGCGGGTCCTAGCACAGATACGCAGTATTTT CASSDSAGPSTDTQYF
TRBJ2-7 . TRBV5-1 TRBD1 TGCGCCAGCAGCTTGGCTGGGACAGGGGCCTACGAGCAGTACTTC CASSLAGTGAYEQYF
TRBJ1-5 . TRBV23-1 TRBD1 TGCGCCAGCAGTCATCGGAGACAGGGTGAAAATCAGCCCCAGCATTTT CASSHRRQGENQPQHF
TRBJ2-1 . TRBV5-1 . TGCGCCAGCAGGACAACAGGACAGCTATACAATGAGCAGTTCTTC CASRTTGQLYNEQFF
TRBJ1-6 . TRBV19 . TGTGCCACCCACACCGGACAGCACTCCTATAATTCACCCCTCCACTTT CATHTGQHSYNSPLHF
TRBJ1-2 . TRBV6-5 . TGTGCCAGCAGTTACCAGCGGGACTGGCCTAACTATGGCTACACCTTC CASSYQRDWPNYGYTF
TRBJ2-2 . TRBV11-3 . TGTGCCAGCAGCTTATCGGCCGGGACAACGAACACCGGGGAGCTGTTTTTT CASSLSAGTTNTGELFF
TRBJ2-7 . TRBV10-1 TRBD1 TGCGCCAGCAGTGGTCCCGGGACAGGGGAATTATACGAGCAGTACTTC CASSGPGTGELYEQYF
TRBJ1-2 . TRBV4-3 . TGCGCCAGCAGCCCCCGGGACACAGAGTACCATGGCTACACCTTC CASSPRDTEYHGYTF
TRBJ1-2 . TRBV4-3 . TGCGCCAGCAGCCAAGTTTTTCAGGGATCCTATGGCTACACCTTC CASSQVFQGSYGYTF